These 2 T cell receptor beta chains were all obtained from the same sample, sequenced in a study of Graves' ophthalmopathy and Graves' hyperthyroidism. Amplified TCR beta CDR3 regions were obtained using RNA transcripts as template. RT-PCR with HTBI primers came first, then second-round multiplex PCR. MiXCR, applied by TCRdb to the multiplex PCR reads, yields one record per CDR3 protein. In the table there are 600,000 to 650,000 distinct CDR3 sequences, about 24% of which are singletons. The sample comprised peripheral blood. These receptors were taken from a woman aged 18-30 years with stable Graves' hyperthyroidism. Some clones in this sample may be carry-over from other donors' samples.

The rearrangement joins TRBV19 to TRBJ1-1; possibly TRBD1 for D (5 bases). Germline CDR1 is LNHDA and CDR2 is SQIVND (reference sequence). This CDR3 is 14 amino acids long. CDR3 sequence reads: CAWGRWDLNTEAFF. The DNA of the CDR3 is TGTGCTTGGGGGAGGTGGGACCTGAACACTGAAGCTTTCTTT.

This clonotype was seen at least ten times. V usage is TRBV3-1 and J usage is TRBJ2-7; 9 bases align to TRBD2. The V and J ends lost 4 bases and 3 bases, in that order; junction bases with no gene match: 7. Germline V gene lookup returns CDR1 LGHDT and CDR2 YNNKEL (reference sequence). The CDR3 is 15 amino acids. The CDR3 DNA reads TGTGCCAGCAGCCCGTGGGCGGGAGGGATCTACGAGCAGTACTTC. This codes for CASSPWAGGIYEQYF.